The entry that follows covers one T cell receptor (beta chain) sequence. The table lists this clone with a count of one. The specificity of this receptor is unknown. The input lacks base qualities; no much larger clone sits a single base away. The CDR3 regions of human TCRbeta chains were analyzed by immunosequencing. On the authors' methods: TCRs in the repertoires were matched against a reference library of SARS-CoV-2-specific TCRs that had been generated with the MIRA antigen-specificity platform. Breadth was defined as the fraction of unique TCRs that were SARS-CoV-2-associated, and depth was defined as the fraction of total T cells that were SARS-CoV-2-associated. Each spike-specific TCR was assigned to its reactive spike region and to a CD4 or CD8 class using the MIRA data. Log10-transformed breadth and depth values were compared by one-way ANOVA with Sidak's multiple comparisons tests. Here the immuneACCESS table is served through TCRdb, limited to in-frame sequences with V and J called. Missing clones are a known gap in these copies; in checked studies unresolved V genes cover under half, and the rest lacks a known reason. That table supplies the V and J calls and clone size; D and trimming were determined from the DNA. Recorded for this sample are around 150,000 clones; roughly 90% of them occurred a single time. Approximately 3.4% of the sample is in the top ten clones.

The record originates from a study of T cell responses to AZD1222 COVID-19 vaccine (dated by TCRdb to 2020 to 2023). Regarding the complete study: A total of around 240 trial participants underwent TCR sequencing, of whom around 200 received two doses of AZD1222 and some 26 received two doses of the MenACWY control vaccine. Trial participants were enrolled by age into subgroups of 18-55, 56-69 and 70-plus years, and roughly 150, 30 and 60 TCR-sequenced participants, respectively, were included in these subgroups.

The germline V gene sets CDR1 to SGHTA and CDR2 to FQGNSA. The CDR3 covers 15 residues, taking in both the cysteine and the phenylalanine. Only the CDR3 DNA stays, 45 bases, in frame from base 1. Germline trimming: 3 bases from V, 5 bases from J; junction bases outside gene matches: 6. The label giving this sample's time point can be read as: about 28 days (+/-7) after the second vaccine dose. Because spike-specific TCR depth and breadth did not differ between the two schedules, AZD1222 recipients who got a second dose at roughly 4 weeks were pooled with those who got a second dose at roughly 12 weeks. The vaccinee samples were drawn from two UK trials, COV001 and COV002, one of which was a single-blind randomized controlled phase 2/3 trial testing AZD1222 (ChAdOx1 nCoV-19) in healthy adults. Trial participant PBMC samples were collected at day 0 and day 28 after the second dose for TCRbeta chain sequencing.

What the research found in general, with its limitations: After two AZD1222 doses, both the breadth and the depth of spike-specific TCRs were significantly higher than at day 0 and than in MenACWY recipients. Because no day 14 peak-response samples were available, repertoires were characterized only after the peak T cell response. Nearly half of unique spike-specific TCRs reportedly recognized epitopes outside regions mutated in the B.1.351 and B.1.1.7 variants. Conclusions about previously exposed vaccinees are limited, since just a handful of AZD1222 recipients were seropositive for SARS-CoV-2 at baseline. CD4 TCRs associated with the vaccine covered the entire spike protein, and the dominant responses were in regions 160-218 and 743-854. Participants were mostly white British and included more females than males, and it was suggested by the authors that clonal diversity may have been underestimated. The 56-69-year group was small, and its depth increase did not reach significance, likely because of low power.

This sequence was found in an adult who received the AZD1222 COVID-19 vaccine. Specimen: peripheral blood, collected 28 days after the second AZD1222 dose. The chain was built from TRBV7-2 and TRBJ2-2, with TRBD2 matching 7 junction bases. The bases read TGTGCCAGCAGCTTGCCCGCGGGAGAGACCGGGGAGCTGTTTTTT. Its coded protein is CASSLPAGETGELFF.